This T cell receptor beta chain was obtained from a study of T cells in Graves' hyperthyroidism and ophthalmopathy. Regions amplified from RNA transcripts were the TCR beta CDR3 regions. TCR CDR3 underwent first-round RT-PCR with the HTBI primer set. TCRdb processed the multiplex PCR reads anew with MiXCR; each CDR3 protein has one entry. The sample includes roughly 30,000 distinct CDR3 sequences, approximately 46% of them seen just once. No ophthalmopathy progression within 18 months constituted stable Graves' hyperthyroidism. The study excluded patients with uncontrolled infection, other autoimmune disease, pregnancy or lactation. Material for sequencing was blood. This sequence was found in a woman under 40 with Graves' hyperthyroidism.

CDR3 nucleotide sequence: TGTGCCAGCAGCTTGGGACTAGCGGGAATCACAGATACGCAGTATTTT. Translation gives CASSLGLAGITDTQYF. The chain has TRBV7-3 and TRBJ2-3, with TRBD2 matching over 13 bases. J lost 2 bases, V lost 3 bases, and 2 bases had no gene match. Looked up from germline, CDR1 is SGHTA and CDR2 is FQGTGA. The CDR3 loop spans 16 amino acids.